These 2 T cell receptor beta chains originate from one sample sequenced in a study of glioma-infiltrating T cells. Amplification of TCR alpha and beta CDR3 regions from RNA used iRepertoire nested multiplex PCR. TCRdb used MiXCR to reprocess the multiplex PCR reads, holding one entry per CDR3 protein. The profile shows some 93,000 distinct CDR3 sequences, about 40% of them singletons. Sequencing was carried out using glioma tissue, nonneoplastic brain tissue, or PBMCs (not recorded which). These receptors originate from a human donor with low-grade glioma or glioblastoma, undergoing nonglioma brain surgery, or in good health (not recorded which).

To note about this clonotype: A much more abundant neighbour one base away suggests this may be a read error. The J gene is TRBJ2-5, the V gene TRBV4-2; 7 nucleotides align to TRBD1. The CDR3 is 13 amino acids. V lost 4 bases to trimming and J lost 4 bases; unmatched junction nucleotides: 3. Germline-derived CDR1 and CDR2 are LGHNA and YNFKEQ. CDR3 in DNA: TGTGCCAGCAGCCCCCGGGACAGAGAGACCCAGTACTTC. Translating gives CASSPRDRETQYF.

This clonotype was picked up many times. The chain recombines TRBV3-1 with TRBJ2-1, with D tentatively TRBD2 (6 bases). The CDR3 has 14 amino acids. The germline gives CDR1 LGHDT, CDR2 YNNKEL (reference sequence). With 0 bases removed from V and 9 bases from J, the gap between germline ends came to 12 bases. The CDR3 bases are TGTGCCAGCAGCCAAGATCTCGGGAGCGGTGAGCAGTTCTTC. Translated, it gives CASSQDLGSGEQFF.